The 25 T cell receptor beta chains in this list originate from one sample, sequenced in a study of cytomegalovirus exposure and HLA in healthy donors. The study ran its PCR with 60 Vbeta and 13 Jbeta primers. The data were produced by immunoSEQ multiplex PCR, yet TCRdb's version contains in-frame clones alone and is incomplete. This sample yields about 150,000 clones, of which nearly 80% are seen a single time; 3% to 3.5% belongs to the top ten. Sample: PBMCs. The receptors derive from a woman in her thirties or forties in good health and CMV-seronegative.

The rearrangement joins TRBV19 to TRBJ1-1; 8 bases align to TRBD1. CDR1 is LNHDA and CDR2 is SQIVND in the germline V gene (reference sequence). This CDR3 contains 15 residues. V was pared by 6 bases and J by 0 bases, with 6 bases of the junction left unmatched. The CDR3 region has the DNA TGTGCCAGTAGCAAGACAGGGGCCATGAACACTGAAGCTTTCTTT. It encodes CASSKTGAMNTEAFF.

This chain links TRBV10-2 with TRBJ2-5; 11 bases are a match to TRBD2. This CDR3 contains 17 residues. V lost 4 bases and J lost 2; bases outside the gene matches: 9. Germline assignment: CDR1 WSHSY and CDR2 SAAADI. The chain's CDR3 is CASSGTSGGALQETQYF. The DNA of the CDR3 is TGCGCCAGCAGTGGAACTAGCGGGGGAGCCCTTCAAGAGACCCAGTACTTC.

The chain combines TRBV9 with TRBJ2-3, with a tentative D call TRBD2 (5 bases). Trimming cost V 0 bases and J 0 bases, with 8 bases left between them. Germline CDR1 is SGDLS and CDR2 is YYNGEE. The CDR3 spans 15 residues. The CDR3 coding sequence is TGTGCCAGCAGCGTAGTTGAGGGTAGCACAGATACGCAGTATTTT. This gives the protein CASSVVEGSTDTQYF.

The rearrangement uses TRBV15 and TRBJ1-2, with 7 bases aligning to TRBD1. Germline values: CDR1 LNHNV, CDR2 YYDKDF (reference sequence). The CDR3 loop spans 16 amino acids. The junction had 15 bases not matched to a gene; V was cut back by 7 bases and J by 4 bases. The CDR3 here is CATTTGIHRGGYGYTF. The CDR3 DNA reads TGTGCCACCACCACTGGCATTCACAGGGGTGGCTATGGCTACACCTTC.

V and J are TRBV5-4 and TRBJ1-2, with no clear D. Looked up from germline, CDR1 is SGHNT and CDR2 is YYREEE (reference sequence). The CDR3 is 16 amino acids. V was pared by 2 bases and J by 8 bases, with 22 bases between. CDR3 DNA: TGTGCCAGCAGCTTAGGTCTACGGGTGAACGACTGGGGCTACACCTTC. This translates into CASSLGLRVNDWGYTF.

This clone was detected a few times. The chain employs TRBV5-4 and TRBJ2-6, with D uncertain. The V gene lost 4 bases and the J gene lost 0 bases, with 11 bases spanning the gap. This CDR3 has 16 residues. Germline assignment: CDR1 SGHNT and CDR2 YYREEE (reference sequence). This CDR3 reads CASSPGSSSGANVLTF. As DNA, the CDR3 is TGTGCCAGCAGCCCAGGATCGAGCTCTGGGGCCAACGTCCTGACTTTC.

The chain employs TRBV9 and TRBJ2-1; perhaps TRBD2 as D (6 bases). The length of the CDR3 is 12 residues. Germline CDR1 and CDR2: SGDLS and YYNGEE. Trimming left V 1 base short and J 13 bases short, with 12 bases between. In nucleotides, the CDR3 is TGTGCCAGCAGCGTATTGCGGGGACGACAGTTCTTC. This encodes CASSVLRGRQFF.

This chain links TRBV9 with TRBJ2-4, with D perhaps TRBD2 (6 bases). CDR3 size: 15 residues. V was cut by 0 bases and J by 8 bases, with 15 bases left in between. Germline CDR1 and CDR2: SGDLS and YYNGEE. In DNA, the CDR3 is TGTGCCAGCAGCGTAGGTGGAGGGCGCGGGTACATTCAGTACTTC. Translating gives CASSVGGGRGYIQYF.

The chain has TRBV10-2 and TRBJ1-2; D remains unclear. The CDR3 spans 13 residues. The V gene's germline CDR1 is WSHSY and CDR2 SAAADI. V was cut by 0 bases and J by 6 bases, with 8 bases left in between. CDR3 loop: CASSESWEDGYTF. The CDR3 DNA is TGCGCCAGCAGTGAGTCCTGGGAGGATGGCTACACCTTC.

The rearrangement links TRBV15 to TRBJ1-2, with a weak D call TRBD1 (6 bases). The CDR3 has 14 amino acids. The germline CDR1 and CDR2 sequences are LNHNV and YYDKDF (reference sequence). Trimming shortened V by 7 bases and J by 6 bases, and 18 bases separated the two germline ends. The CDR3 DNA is TGTGCCACCACGCAGGACAGCCTAGTAAATGGCTACACCTTC. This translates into CATTQDSLVNGYTF.

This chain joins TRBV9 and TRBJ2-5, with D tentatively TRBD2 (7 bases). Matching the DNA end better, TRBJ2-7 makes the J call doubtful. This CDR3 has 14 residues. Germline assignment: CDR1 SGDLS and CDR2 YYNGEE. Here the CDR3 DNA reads TGTGCCAGCAGCGTAGGAGGGGGGGCTTACGAGCAGTACTTC. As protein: CASSVGGGAYEQYF.

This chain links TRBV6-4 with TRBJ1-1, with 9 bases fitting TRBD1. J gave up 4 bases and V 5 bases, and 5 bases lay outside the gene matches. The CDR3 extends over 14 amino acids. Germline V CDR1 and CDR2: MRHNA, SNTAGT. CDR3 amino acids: CASSLDRGATEAFF. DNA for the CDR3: TGTGCCAGCAGTCTGGACAGGGGAGCCACTGAAGCTTTCTTT.

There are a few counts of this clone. The CDR3 coding sequence is TGCGCCAGCAGCCAAGATCTTGGAGAGGGACACTACGAGCAGTACTTC. Translating gives CASSQDLGEGHYEQYF. The chain joins TRBV4-1 to TRBJ2-5; D is possibly TRBD1 (6 bases). The closer fit of TRBJ2-7 to the DNA end suggests the J call may be wrong. The germline V gene has CDR1 MGHRA and CDR2 YSYEKL. This CDR3 comprises 16 residues.

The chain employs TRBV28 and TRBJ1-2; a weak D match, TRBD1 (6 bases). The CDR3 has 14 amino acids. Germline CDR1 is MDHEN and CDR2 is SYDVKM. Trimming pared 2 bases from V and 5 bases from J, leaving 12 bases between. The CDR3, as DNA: TGTGCCAGCAGTTTAAAGGGGGACACGTATGGCTACACCTTC. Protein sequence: CASSLKGDTYGYTF.

CDR3 sequence: CASSLVAGNTGELFF. CDR3 nucleotides: TGCGCCAGCAGCTTGGTGGCGGGGAACACCGGGGAGCTGTTTTTT. The V and J genes are TRBV5-1 and TRBJ2-2, with D perhaps TRBD2 (5 bases). CDR3 size: 15 residues. V dropped 0 bases and J dropped 1 base, with 7 bases sitting between them. The germline CDR1 and CDR2 sequences are SGHRS and YFSETQ.

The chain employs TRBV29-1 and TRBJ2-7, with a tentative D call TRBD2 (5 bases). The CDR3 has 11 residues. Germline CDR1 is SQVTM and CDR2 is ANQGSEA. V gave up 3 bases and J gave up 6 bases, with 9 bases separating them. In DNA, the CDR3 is TGCAGCGTTGAGAAGGGAGCCGAGCAGTACTTC. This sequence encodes CSVEKGAEQYF.

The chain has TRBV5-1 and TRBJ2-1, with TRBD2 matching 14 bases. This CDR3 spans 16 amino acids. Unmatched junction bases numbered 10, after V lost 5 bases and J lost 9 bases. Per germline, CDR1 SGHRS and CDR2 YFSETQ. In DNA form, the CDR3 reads TGCGCCAGCAGTAACGGACTAGCGGGGGGTTTAGGTGAGCAGTTCTTC. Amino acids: CASSNGLAGGLGEQFF.

CDR3 in DNA: TGTGCCAGCAGCCTCCGACGGCGGGGGGGAATCTACGAGCAGTACTTC. Its protein is CASSLRRRGGIYEQYF. V gene TRBV14 combines with J gene TRBJ2-7; 9 bases are a match to TRBD2. From germline, CDR1 is SGHDN and CDR2 FVKESK. The V and J ends lost 4 bases and 3 bases, in that order; junction bases with no gene match: 10. The CDR3 consists of 16 residues.

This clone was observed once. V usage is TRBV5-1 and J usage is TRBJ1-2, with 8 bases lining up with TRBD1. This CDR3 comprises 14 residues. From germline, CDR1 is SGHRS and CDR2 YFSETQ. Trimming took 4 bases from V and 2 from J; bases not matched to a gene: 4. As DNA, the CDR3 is TGCGCCAGCAGCGTGACAGGGGTAAACTATGGCTACACCTTC. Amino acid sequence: CASSVTGVNYGYTF.

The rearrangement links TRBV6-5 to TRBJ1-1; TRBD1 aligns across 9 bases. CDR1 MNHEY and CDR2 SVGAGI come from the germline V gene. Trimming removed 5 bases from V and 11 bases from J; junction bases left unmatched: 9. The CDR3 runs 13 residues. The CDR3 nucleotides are TGTGCCAGCAGTCCCGGGACAGGGATCTACGCTTTCTTT. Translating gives CASSPGTGIYAFF.

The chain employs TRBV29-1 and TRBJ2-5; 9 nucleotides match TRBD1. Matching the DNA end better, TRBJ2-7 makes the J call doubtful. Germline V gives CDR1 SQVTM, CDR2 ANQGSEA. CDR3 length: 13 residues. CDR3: CSARDRVDYEQYF. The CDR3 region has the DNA TGCAGCGCTCGGGACAGGGTGGACTACGAGCAGTACTTC.

Here the CDR3 DNA reads TGTGCCAGCAGCTCCCTCGGGGGAGCGTATGGCTACACCTTC. This encodes CASSSLGGAYGYTF. The chain is built from TRBV7-9 and TRBJ1-2; D is perhaps TRBD1 (5 bases). CDR3 length: 14 residues. The ends were cut back, 4 bases at V and 5 bases at J, with 14 bases in the middle. CDR1 SEHNR and CDR2 FQNEAQ come from the germline V gene (reference sequence).

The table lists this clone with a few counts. CDR3 in amino acids: CASSVYRGTYEQYF. The CDR3 DNA sequence: TGTGCCAGCAGTGTTTACAGGGGCACCTACGAGCAGTACTTC. This chain joins TRBV6-5 and TRBJ2-7; 7 nucleotides line up with TRBD1. From germline, CDR1 is MNHEY and CDR2 SVGAGI. The CDR3 loop spans 14 amino acids. The junction had 6 bases not matched to a gene; V was cut back by 5 bases and J by 2 bases.

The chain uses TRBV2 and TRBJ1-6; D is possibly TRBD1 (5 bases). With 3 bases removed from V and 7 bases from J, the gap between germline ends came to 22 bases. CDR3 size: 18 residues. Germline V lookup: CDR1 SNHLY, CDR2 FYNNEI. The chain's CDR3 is CASSDPEGTGTWNSPLHF. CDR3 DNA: TGTGCCAGCAGTGACCCGGAGGGGACCGGTACCTGGAATTCACCCCTCCACTTT.

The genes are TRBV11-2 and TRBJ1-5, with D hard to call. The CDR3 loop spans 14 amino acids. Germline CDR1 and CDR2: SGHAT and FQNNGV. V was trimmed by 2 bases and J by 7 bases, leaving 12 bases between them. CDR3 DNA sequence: TGTGCCAGCAGCTTAACGAGGGAGAGACAGCCCCAGCATTTT. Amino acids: CASSLTRERQPQHF.